Described below is a single T cell receptor (beta chain) sequence and its context. This specimen comes from a study of radiotherapy plus CTLA-4 blockade in lung cancer. The V end was cut by 6 bases, the J end by 2 bases, with 3 bases between. CDR1 is SGHTA, CDR2 FQGNSA, per germline. The CDR3 is 11 residues long. Profiling relied on immunoSEQ multiplex PCR, and the TCRdb table lists in-frame clones only, not all of them. Of 25,000 to 35,000 clones listed, 79% were seen once; the top ten hold over 15%. This TCR was sampled from a human donor with non-small cell lung cancer that progressed on radiotherapy plus ipilimumab. Source: peripheral blood, taken from a patient treated with radiotherapy plus ipilimumab. The J gene is TRBJ2-3, the V gene TRBV7-2; D is unclear. The CDR3 nucleotides read TGTGCCAGCAGTAACACAGATACGCAGTATTTT. It yields the protein CASSNTDTQYF. Looking up the rest from reference TRBV7-2 and TRBJ2-3 gives the full variable domain: GAGVSQSPSNKVTEKGKDVELRCDPISGHTALYWYRQSLGQGLEFLIYFQGNSAPDKSGLPSDRFSAERTGGSVSTLTIQRTQQEDSAVYLCASSNTDTQYFGPGTRLTVL.